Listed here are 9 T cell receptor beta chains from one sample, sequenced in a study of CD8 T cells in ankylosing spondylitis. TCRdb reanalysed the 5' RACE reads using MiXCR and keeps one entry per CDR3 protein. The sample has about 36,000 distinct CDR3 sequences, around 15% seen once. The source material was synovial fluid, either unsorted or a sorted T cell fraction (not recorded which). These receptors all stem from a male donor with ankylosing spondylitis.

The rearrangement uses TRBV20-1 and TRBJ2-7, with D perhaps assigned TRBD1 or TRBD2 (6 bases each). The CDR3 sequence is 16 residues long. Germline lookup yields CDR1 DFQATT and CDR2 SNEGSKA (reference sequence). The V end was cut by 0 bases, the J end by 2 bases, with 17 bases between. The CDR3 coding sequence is TGCAGTGCTAGAGAATTGGGGGGCCCAAACCCCTACGAGCAGTACTTC. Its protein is CSARELGGPNPYEQYF.

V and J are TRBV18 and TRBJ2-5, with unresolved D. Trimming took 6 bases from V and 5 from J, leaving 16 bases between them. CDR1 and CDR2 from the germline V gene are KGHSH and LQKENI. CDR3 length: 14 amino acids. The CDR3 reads CASSWAPRGETQYF. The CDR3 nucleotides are TGTGCCAGCTCCTGGGCCCCCCGTGGGGAGACCCAGTACTTC. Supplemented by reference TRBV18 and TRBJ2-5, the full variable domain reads NAGVMQNPRHLVRRRGQEARLRCSPMKGHSHVYWYRQLPEEGLKFMVYLQKENIIDESGMPKERFSAEFPKEGPSILRIQQVVRGDSAAYFCASSWAPRGETQYFGPGTRLLVL.

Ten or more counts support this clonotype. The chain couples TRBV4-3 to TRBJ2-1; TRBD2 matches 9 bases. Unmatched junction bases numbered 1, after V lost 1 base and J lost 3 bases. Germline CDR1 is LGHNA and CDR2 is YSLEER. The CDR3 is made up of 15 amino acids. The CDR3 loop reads CASSQVSGGYNEQFF. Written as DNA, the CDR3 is TGCGCCAGCAGCCAAGTTAGCGGGGGCTACAATGAGCAGTTCTTC.

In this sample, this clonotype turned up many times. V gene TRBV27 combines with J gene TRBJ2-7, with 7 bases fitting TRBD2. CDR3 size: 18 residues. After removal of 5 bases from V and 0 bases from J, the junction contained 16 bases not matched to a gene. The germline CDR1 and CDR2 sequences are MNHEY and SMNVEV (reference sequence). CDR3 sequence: CASSTLSGIVRSSYEQYF. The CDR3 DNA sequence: TGTGCCAGCAGTACGTTGAGCGGGATCGTTCGGAGCTCCTACGAGCAGTACTTC.

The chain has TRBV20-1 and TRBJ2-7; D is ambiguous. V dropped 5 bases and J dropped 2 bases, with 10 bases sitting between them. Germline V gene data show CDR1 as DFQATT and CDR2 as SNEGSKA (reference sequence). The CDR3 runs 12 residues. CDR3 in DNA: TGCAGTGCTTGGACGGAACCCTACGAGCAGTACTTC. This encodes CSAWTEPYEQYF.

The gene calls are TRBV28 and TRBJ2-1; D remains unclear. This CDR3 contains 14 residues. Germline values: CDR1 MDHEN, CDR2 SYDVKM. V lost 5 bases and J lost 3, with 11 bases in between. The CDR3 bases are TGTGCCAGCAGTCTAAAGGACCTCTACAATGAGCAGTTCTTC. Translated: CASSLKDLYNEQFF.

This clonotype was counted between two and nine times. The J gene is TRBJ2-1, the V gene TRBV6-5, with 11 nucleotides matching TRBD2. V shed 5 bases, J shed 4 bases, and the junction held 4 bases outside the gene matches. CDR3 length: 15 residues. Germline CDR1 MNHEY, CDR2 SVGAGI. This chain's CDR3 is CASSHPSGGYNEQFF. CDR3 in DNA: TGTGCCAGCAGTCACCCTAGCGGGGGGTACAATGAGCAGTTCTTC.

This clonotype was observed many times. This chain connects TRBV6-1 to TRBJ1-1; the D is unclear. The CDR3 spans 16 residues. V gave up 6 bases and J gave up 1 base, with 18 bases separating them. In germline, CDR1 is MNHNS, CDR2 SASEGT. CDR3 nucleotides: TGTGCCAGCAGCCGATGGAACGGGCAGTCGAACACTGAAGCTTTCTTT. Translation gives CASSRWNGQSNTEAFF.

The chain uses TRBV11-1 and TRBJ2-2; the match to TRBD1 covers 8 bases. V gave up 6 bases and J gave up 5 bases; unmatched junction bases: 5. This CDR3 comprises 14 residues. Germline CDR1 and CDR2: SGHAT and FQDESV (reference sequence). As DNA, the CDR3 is TGTGCCAGCAGGGGGACAGGTTGGACCGGGGAGCTGTTTTTT. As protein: CASRGTGWTGELFF.